Here is one T cell receptor (beta chain) with its context. The antigen remains unidentified. This sample is part of a study of OX40 agonist ivuxolimab in advanced cancers. Study-level information: Aged roughly 23 to 85 with a mean of 60 years, they were approximately 80% male.

This table comes from immunoSEQ multiplex PCR, and its TCRdb copy is limited to in-frame clones, with some not included. The data contain around 45,000 clones, over 60% of them singletons. This CDR3 comprises 15 residues. J gave up 3 bases and V 8 bases, and 12 bases lay outside the gene matches. CDR1 is MGHRA and CDR2 is YSYEKL in the germline V gene. Overall study findings and caveats: The study observed clonal expansion of CD4+ and CD8+ blood T cells by week 6 at 0.1 to 3.0 mg/kg.

The source of this sequence is an adult with an advanced solid tumor such as melanoma, head and neck, liver or kidney cancer. The chain couples TRBV4-1 to TRBJ1-1, with 7 bases aligning to TRBD1. Material: CD4+ or CD8+ T cells sorted from blood, obtained in a trial of the OX40 agonist ivuxolimab. The CDR3 DNA follows: TGCGCCAGCCGCAAGGGGGAGGGGGCGCACACTGAAGCTTTCTTT. Amino acid sequence: CASRKGEGAHTEAFF.